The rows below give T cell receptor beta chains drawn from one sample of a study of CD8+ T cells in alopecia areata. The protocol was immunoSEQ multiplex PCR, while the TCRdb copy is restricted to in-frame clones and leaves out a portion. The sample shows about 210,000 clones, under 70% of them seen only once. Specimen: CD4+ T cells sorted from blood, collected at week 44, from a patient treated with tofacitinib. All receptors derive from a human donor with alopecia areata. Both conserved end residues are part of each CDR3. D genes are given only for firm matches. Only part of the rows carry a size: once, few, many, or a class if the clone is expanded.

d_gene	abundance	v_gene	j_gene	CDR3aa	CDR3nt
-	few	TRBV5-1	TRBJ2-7	CASSSEPGYEQYF	TGCGCCAGCAGTTCGGAACCGGGCTACGAGCAGTACTTC
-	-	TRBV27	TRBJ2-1	CASSLLGNEQFF	TGTGCCAGCAGTTTACTAGGCAATGAGCAGTTCTTC
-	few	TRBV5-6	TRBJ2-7	CASSRSLYEQYF	TGTGCCAGCAGTCGTAGCCTCTACGAGCAGTACTTC
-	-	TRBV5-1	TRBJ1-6	CASSLVGGSPLHF	TGCGCCAGCAGCTTGGTGGGGGGATCACCCCTCCACTTT
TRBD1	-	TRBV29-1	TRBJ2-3	CSVRTGSDTQYF	TGCAGCGTCCGGACAGGTTCAGATACGCAGTATTTT
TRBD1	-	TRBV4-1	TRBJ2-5	CASSPQQTGGWETQYF	TGCGCCAGCAGCCCGCAACAAACAGGGGGCTGGGAGACCCAGTACTTC
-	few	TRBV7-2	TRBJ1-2	CASSSIQGRGYGYTF	TGTGCCAGCAGCTCCATTCAGGGGAGAGGCTATGGCTACACCTTC
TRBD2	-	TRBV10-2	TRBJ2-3	CASSGRASGLAGGYTDTQYF	TGCGCCAGCAGTGGACGGGCGTCGGGACTAGCGGGGGGGTACACAGATACGCAGTATTTT
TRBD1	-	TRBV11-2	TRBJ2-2	CASSKLQGATGELFF	TGTGCCAGCAGTAAACTACAGGGGGCTACCGGGGAGCTGTTTTTT
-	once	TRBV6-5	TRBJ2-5	CASSRTFQETQYF	TGTGCCAGCAGCCGGACATTTCAAGAGACCCAGTACTTC
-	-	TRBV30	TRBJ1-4	CAWSRMGPEKLFF	TGTGCCTGGAGTAGAATGGGCCCTGAAAAACTGTTTTTT
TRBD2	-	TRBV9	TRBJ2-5	CASSVSPGSGGEETQYF	TGTGCCAGCAGCGTAAGCCCCGGTAGCGGGGGGGAAGAGACCCAGTACTTC
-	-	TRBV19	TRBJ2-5	CATSLGETQYF	TGTGCCACTAGTCTCGGGGAGACCCAGTACTTC
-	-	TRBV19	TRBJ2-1	CASRTTAGTFNEQFF	TGTGCCAGTAGGACGACCGCCGGGACGTTCAATGAGCAGTTCTTC
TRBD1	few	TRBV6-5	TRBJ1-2	CASSLTGDYGYTF	TGTGCCAGCAGCCTGACAGGGGACTATGGCTACACCTTC
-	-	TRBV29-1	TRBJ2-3	CSVDISTDTQYF	TGCAGCGTGGACATAAGCACAGATACGCAGTATTTT
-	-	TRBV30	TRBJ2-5	CAWSQETQYF	TGTGCCTGGAGCCAAGAGACCCAGTACTTC
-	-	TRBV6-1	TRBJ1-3	CASSGIQGLSGNTIYF	TGTGCCAGCAGTGGAATACAGGGCCTCTCTGGAAACACCATATATTTT
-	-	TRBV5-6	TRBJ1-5	CASSRTTTGSNQPQHF	TGTGCCAGCAGCCGGACTACGACAGGTAGCAATCAGCCCCAGCATTTT
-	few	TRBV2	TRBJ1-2	CASRRVGYTF	TGTGCCAGCAGGAGGGTTGGCTACACCTTC
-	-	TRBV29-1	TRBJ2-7	CSVGSQGWGSYEQYF	TGCAGCGTTGGGTCCCAGGGATGGGGGTCCTACGAGCAGTACTTC
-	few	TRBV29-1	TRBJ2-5	CSVAPNSGAGETQYF	TGCAGCGTTGCCCCCAACAGTGGGGCAGGAGAGACCCAGTACTTC
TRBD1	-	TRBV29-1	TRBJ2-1	CSVLPILLPTGDRSYNEQFF	TGCAGCGTTCTCCCCATTCTTCTCCCTACAGGGGATCGGTCCTACAATGAGCAGTTCTTC
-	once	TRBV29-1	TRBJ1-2	CSVAGQYFNYGYTF	TGCAGCGTTGCGGGCCAGTATTTCAACTATGGCTACACCTTC
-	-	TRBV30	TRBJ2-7	CAWSVKGRRYEQYF	TGTGCCTGGAGTGTTAAGGGGCGACGCTACGAGCAGTACTTC
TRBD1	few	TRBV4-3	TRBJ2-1	CASSHHSGTGGYNEQFF	TGCGCCAGCAGCCACCACTCCGGGACAGGGGGCTACAATGAGCAGTTCTTC
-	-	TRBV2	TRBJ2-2	CASSEVGPRENTGELFF	TGTGCCAGCAGTGAGGTGGGGCCAAGAGAGAACACCGGGGAGCTGTTTTTT
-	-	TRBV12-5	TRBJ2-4	CASGPPDPGAAKNIQYF	TGTGCTAGTGGCCCTCCAGACCCCGGGGCGGCCAAAAACATTCAGTACTTC
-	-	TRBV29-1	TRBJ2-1	CSVTSYNEQFF	TGCAGCGTCACATCGTACAATGAGCAGTTCTTC
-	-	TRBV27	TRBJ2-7	CASSRYSAGYEQYF	TGTGCCAGCAGTCGGTATAGTGCGGGCTACGAGCAGTACTTC
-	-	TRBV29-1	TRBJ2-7	CSVEGPTLYEQYF	TGCAGCGTTGAGGGCCCGACCCTTTACGAGCAGTACTTC
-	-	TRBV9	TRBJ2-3	CASSLGGGRDTQYF	TGTGCCAGCAGTCTGGGGGGCGGCCGGGATACGCAGTATTTT
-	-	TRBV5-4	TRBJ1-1	CASSLAGGGWGGTEAFF	TGTGCCAGCAGCTTGGCCGGAGGGGGTTGGGGTGGCACTGAAGCTTTCTTT
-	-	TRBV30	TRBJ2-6	CAWRGSSSGANVLTF	TGTGCCTGGAGGGGCAGCTCCTCTGGGGCCAACGTCCTGACTTTC
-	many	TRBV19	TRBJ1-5	CASSGTGVQPQHF	TGTGCCAGTAGCGGCACCGGGGTCCAGCCCCAGCATTTT
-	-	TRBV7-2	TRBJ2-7	CASSLMSEQYF	TGTGCCAGCAGCTTAATGTCCGAGCAGTACTTC
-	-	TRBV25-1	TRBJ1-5	CASSGAGTGQPQHF	TGTGCCAGCAGCGGGGCAGGGACCGGTCAGCCCCAGCATTTT
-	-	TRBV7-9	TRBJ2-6	CASSLRQPFSAGANVLTF	TGTGCCAGCAGCTTAAGGCAGCCTTTCTCAGCTGGGGCCAACGTCCTGACTTTC
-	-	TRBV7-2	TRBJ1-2	CASSLGVNYGYTF	TGTGCCAGCAGCTTGGGGGTAAACTATGGCTACACCTTC
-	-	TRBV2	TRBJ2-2	CASSSTGTQRGSGELFF	TGTGCCAGCAGTTCCACCGGGACCCAGAGGGGTTCCGGGGAGCTGTTTTTT
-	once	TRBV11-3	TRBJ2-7	CASSATGQQYF	TGTGCCAGCAGCGCCACAGGGCAGCAGTACTTC
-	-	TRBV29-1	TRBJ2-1	CSVGDGGLYNEQFF	TGCAGCGTTGGGGATGGGGGCCTTTACAATGAGCAGTTCTTC
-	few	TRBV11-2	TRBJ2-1	CASRPAGTAPYNEQFF	TGTGCCAGCAGACCGGCCGGGACCGCCCCGTACAATGAGCAGTTCTTC
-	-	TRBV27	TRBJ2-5	CASSGRAVGETQYF	TGTGCCAGCAGTGGCAGGGCAGTGGGGGAGACCCAGTACTTC
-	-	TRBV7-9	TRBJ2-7	CASSLHAGYEQYF	TGTGCCAGCAGCCTACACGCGGGTTACGAGCAGTACTTC
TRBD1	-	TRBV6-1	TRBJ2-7	CASSERDRSPYEQYF	TGTGCCAGCAGTGAACGGGACAGAAGCCCCTACGAGCAGTACTTC
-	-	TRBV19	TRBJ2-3	CASRGGGGTDTQYF	TGTGCCAGTAGGGGAGGAGGCGGCACAGATACGCAGTATTTT
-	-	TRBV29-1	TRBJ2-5	CSVTPGRRAQETQYF	TGCAGCGTTACGCCAGGTCGGCGGGCCCAAGAGACCCAGTACTTC
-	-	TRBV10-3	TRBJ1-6	CAIKTDTANSPLHF	TGTGCCATCAAAACGGACACTGCGAATTCACCCCTCCACTTT